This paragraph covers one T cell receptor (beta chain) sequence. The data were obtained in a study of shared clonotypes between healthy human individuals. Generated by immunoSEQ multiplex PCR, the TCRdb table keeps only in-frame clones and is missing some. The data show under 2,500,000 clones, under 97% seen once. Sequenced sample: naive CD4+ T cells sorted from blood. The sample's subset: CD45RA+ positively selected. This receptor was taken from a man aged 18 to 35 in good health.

CDR3 protein: CASRRDNYGYTF. In DNA, the CDR3 is TGTGCCAGCAGAAGGGATAACTATGGCTACACCTTC. The rearrangement uses TRBV6-5 and TRBJ1-2; no firm D call. The length of the CDR3 is 12 residues. The germline V gene has CDR1 MNHEY and CDR2 SVGAGI. Trimming left V 6 bases short and J 1 base short, with 6 bases between.